The present entry profiles one T cell receptor (beta chain) with its context. Using a J-beta primer mix together with a sample-barcoded 5' primer, a second PCR was run for roughly 6 to 12 cycles. TCRdb re-called the 5' RACE reads through MiXCR, storing one row per CDR3 protein. This sample has about 1.6 million distinct CDR3 sequences; 30% to 35% occur once, and the top ten carry about 11%. The sample comes from a study of blood T cells in healthy people across ages. The germline V gene has CDR1 LNHNV and CDR2 YYDKDF (reference sequence). This CDR3 has 16 residues. V shed 3 bases and J 2 bases; nucleotides not matched to a gene: 8.

The receptor comes from a woman aged 25 to 39 in good health. The sequencing input was blood. V usage is TRBV15 and J usage is TRBJ2-7; 9 bases are shared with TRBD1. CDR3 sequence: CATSRSRDRGTYEQYF. CDR3 sequence (DNA): TGTGCCACCAGCAGGAGTCGAGACAGGGGGACCTACGAGCAGTACTTC.